The rows below give T cell receptor beta chains drawn from one sample of a study of blood T cell repertoires in COVID-19. The method was immunoSEQ multiplex PCR; TCRdb's version includes in-frame clones alone and lacks a portion of them. The profile shows some 68,000 clones, over 75% of them singletons. Sequencing was done on a sample of peripheral blood. The receptors were sampled from a middle-aged man with COVID-19, enrolled during active disease. Both conserved end residues are part of each CDR3. The D gene is left open where the match is weak. Expanded clones get a size class; other rows say once, few or many, or leave the size out.

J gene | CDR3 length | clone size | D gene | V gene | CDR3 protein | CDR3 DNA
TRBJ2-5 | 13 | - | TRBD1 | TRBV5-6 | CASSSGQGETQYF | TGTGCCAGCAGCTCGGGACAGGGGGAGACCCAGTACTTC
TRBJ1-4 | 13 | - | TRBD1 | TRBV2 | CASLGTDNEKLFF | TGTGCCAGCCTAGGGACAGATAATGAAAAACTGTTTTTT
TRBJ2-5 | 12 | - | - | TRBV7-7 | CASSAEGETQYF | TGTGCCAGCAGCGCGGAGGGAGAGACCCAGTACTTC
TRBJ2-1 | 11 | - | - | TRBV28 | CASSQYNEQFF | TGTGCCAGCAGTCAGTACAATGAGCAGTTCTTC
TRBJ2-3 | 14 | - | - | TRBV19 | CASSIRQSTDTQYF | TGTGCCAGTAGTATTCGACAGAGCACAGATACGCAGTATTTT
TRBJ1-1 | 12 | - | - | TRBV3-1/TRBV3-2 | CASSQRTEEAFF | TGTGCCAGCAGCCAACGGACAGAAGAAGCTTTCTTT
TRBJ2-5 | 13 | - | TRBD2 | TRBV5-1 | CASSFSGEETQYF | TGCGCCAGCAGCTTTAGCGGGGAAGAGACCCAGTACTTC
TRBJ2-2 | 13 | - | - | TRBV19 | CASMPRAVGELFF | TGTGCCAGTATGCCCAGGGCCGTCGGGGAGCTGTTTTTT
TRBJ1-2 | 14 | - | TRBD1 | TRBV2 | CASTRDRANYGYTF | TGTGCCAGCACTCGGGACAGGGCTAACTATGGCTACACCTTC
TRBJ1-1 | 15 | - | - | TRBV5-1 | CASSPNRAGGTEAFF | TGCGCCAGCAGCCCAAACAGGGCCGGAGGCACTGAAGCTTTCTTT
TRBJ1-2 | 14 | - | - | TRBV4-1 | CASSQDVVTYGYTF | TGCGCCAGCAGCCAAGATGTGGTGACATATGGCTACACCTTC
TRBJ1-4 | 13 | - | - | TRBV30 | CAWKYGNNEKLFF | TGTGCCTGGAAATACGGGAATAATGAAAAACTGTTTTTT
TRBJ2-1 | 17 | - | TRBD2 | TRBV6-1 | CASSGRTSGTPPDEQFF | TGTGCCAGCAGTGGGAGGACTAGCGGGACCCCCCCCGATGAGCAGTTCTTC
TRBJ2-5 | 15 | - | TRBD1 | TRBV30 | CAWNSGTGVQETQYF | TGTGCCTGGAATAGTGGGACAGGGGTCCAAGAGACCCAGTACTTC
TRBJ1-1 | 12 | - | - | TRBV29-1 | CSGREGDTEAFF | TGCAGCGGTAGAGAGGGGGACACTGAAGCTTTCTTT
TRBJ1-4 | 13 | - | - | TRBV2 | CASKEIPNEKLFF | TGTGCCAGCAAGGAGATACCTAATGAAAAACTGTTTTTT
TRBJ1-1 | 15 | few | - | TRBV10-2 | CASIKSSRQNTEAFF | TGCGCCAGCATTAAATCTAGCCGGCAGAACACTGAAGCTTTCTTT
TRBJ1-5 | 16 | - | TRBD1 | TRBV6-1 | CASSEWRDRVDQPQHF | TGTGCCAGCAGTGAATGGAGGGACAGGGTGGATCAGCCCCAGCATTTT
TRBJ2-2 | 13 | - | - | TRBV30 | CAWSGGETGELFF | TGTGCCTGGAGTGGGGGAGAGACCGGGGAGCTGTTTTTT
TRBJ2-1 | 15 | - | - | TRBV5-1 | CASSSRGVHYNEQFF | TGCGCCAGCAGCTCCAGGGGGGTGCACTACAATGAGCAGTTCTTC
TRBJ2-2 | 14 | - | TRBD1 | TRBV5-1 | CASSLDRESGELFF | TGCGCCAGCAGCTTAGACAGGGAGTCCGGGGAGCTGTTTTTT
TRBJ2-2 | 12 | - | - | TRBV12-3/TRBV12-4 | CASSPLRGELFF | TGTGCCAGCAGCCCTCTAAGAGGGGAGCTGTTTTTT
TRBJ2-7 | 18 | few | TRBD1 | TRBV5-6 | CASSFSRTLYRGRYEQYF | TGTGCCAGCAGCTTCTCTCGTACCCTTTACAGGGGACGCTACGAGCAGTACTTC
TRBJ1-3 | 15 | - | - | TRBV6-5 | CASRSGQSSGNTIYF | TGTGCCAGCAGATCCGGACAGAGCTCTGGAAACACCATATATTTT
TRBJ2-7 | 15 | - | TRBD1 | TRBV5-1 | CATRTTGQGANEQYF | TGCGCCACCCGGACGACGGGACAGGGGGCGAACGAGCAGTACTTC
TRBJ2-7 | 18 | - | TRBD2 | TRBV11-3 | CASSLDPSSGGSSYEQYF | TGTGCCAGCAGCTTAGATCCCTCTAGCGGGGGAAGCTCCTACGAGCAGTACTTC
TRBJ1-2 | 15 | - | - | TRBV30 | CAWTGGDFGSSGYTF | TGTGCCTGGACCGGGGGGGACTTCGGGTCGTCTGGCTACACCTTC
TRBJ2-2 | 13 | - | TRBD1 | TRBV24-1 | CATSSGGHGELFF | TGTGCCACCAGTTCAGGGGGCCACGGGGAGCTGTTTTTT
TRBJ2-5 | 13 | - | TRBD1 | TRBV27 | CASSHRGGETQYF | TGTGCCAGCAGTCACAGGGGTGGAGAGACCCAGTACTTC
TRBJ2-7 | 14 | - | - | TRBV11-2 | CASSPGTGAYEQYF | TGTGCCAGCAGCCCCGGGACTGGTGCCTACGAGCAGTACTTC
TRBJ2-3 | 15 | - | TRBD2 | TRBV6-5 | CASSSTSGVTDTQYF | TGTGCCAGCAGTTCTACTAGCGGGGTCACAGATACGCAGTATTTT
TRBJ1-1 | 12 | - | - | TRBV29-1 | CSVGSTDTEAFF | TGCAGCGTTGGGTCGACAGACACTGAAGCTTTCTTT
TRBJ2-1 | 14 | - | - | TRBV30 | CAWSYSLSYNEQFF | TGTGCCTGGAGTTACAGTCTCTCCTACAATGAGCAGTTCTTC
TRBJ1-2 | 14 | once | - | TRBV19 | CASSFRAVIYGYTF | TGTGCCAGTAGCTTCAGGGCCGTCATCTATGGCTACACCTTC
TRBJ1-2 | 18 | - | TRBD1 | TRBV3-1/TRBV3-2 | CASSPRGAGGTANYGYTF | TGTGCCAGCAGCCCCCGGGGAGCAGGGGGGACCGCTAACTATGGCTACACCTTC
TRBJ2-3 | 17 | - | - | TRBV5-5 | CASSLGGGGGHTDTQYF | TGTGCCAGCAGCTTGGGAGGAGGCGGGGGCCACACAGATACGCAGTATTTT
TRBJ2-5 | 16 | - | - | TRBV9 | CASSVQTSGAGETQYF | TGTGCCAGCAGCGTACAGACCTCAGGGGCTGGGGAGACCCAGTACTTC
TRBJ2-7 | 15 | - | TRBD2 | TRBV13 | CASSAGLAGRNEQYF | TGTGCCAGCAGCGCAGGACTAGCGGGGAGAAACGAGCAGTACTTC
TRBJ1-2 | 14 | - | TRBD1 | TRBV5-1 | CASSSPQGAYGYTF | TGCGCCAGCAGCTCCCCACAGGGGGCCTATGGCTACACCTTC
TRBJ2-1 | 14 | - | TRBD2 | TRBV20-1 | CSASISGGYNEQFF | TGCAGTGCTAGTATTAGCGGGGGGTACAATGAGCAGTTCTTC
TRBJ2-2 | 14 | - | - | TRBV19 | CASTRRGDTGELFF | TGTGCCAGTACCCGCAGGGGGGACACCGGGGAGCTGTTTTTT
TRBJ1-3 | 14 | - | - | TRBV6-1 | CASSEATAGNTIYF | TGTGCCAGCAGTGAAGCAACAGCTGGAAACACCATATATTTT
TRBJ1-1 | 15 | once | - | TRBV5-1 | CASSLDPGAGGEAFF | TGCGCCAGCAGCTTGGACCCGGGAGCTGGGGGTGAAGCTTTCTTT
TRBJ2-1 | 15 | - | TRBD2 | TRBV7-9 | CASSFGGGGYNEQFF | TGTGCCAGCAGCTTCGGCGGGGGTGGCTACAATGAGCAGTTCTTC
TRBJ1-5 | 13 | - | - | TRBV6-2/TRBV6-3 | CASSSSQNQPQHF | TGTGCCAGCAGTTCGAGCCAAAATCAGCCCCAGCATTTT
TRBJ1-2 | 12 | - | - | TRBV12-3/TRBV12-4 | CASRSRDNGYTF | TGTGCCAGCAGGTCCAGGGATAATGGCTACACCTTC
TRBJ2-5 | 14 | - | - | TRBV28 | CASSLWTEQETQYF | TGTGCCAGCAGTTTGTGGACAGAACAAGAGACCCAGTACTTC
TRBJ2-5 | 14 | - | TRBD2 | TRBV4-2 | CASSQGTSDETQYF | TGTGCCAGCAGCCAAGGGACTAGCGACGAGACCCAGTACTTC
TRBJ1-2 | 13 | - | TRBD1 | TRBV19 | CASTGTGGYGYTF | TGTGCCAGTACCGGGACAGGGGGCTATGGCTACACCTTC
TRBJ1-4 | 13 | - | - | TRBV7-9 | CASSPGRVEKLFF | TGTGCCAGCAGCCCCGGCAGGGTGGAAAAACTGTTTTTT
TRBJ2-3 | 16 | - | TRBD2 | TRBV10-3 | CAIRSSSGGAVDTQYF | TGTGCCATCAGATCCTCTAGCGGGGGGGCCGTAGATACGCAGTATTTT
TRBJ2-7 | 14 | - | - | TRBV5-1 | CASSLQVSSYEQYF | TGCGCCAGCAGCTTGCAGGTTAGCTCCTACGAGCAGTACTTC